The entry below describes one T cell receptor (beta chain). Its antigen remains undetermined. No base quality values were provided; no much bigger clone lies one nucleotide off. Stable Graves' hyperthyroidism was defined as no progression to ophthalmopathy during 18 months of follow-up. The hyperthyroidism patients were between 18 and 65 years old and newly diagnosed, with a disease duration of less than 2 months. Any patient with an uncontrolled infection, another autoimmune disease, pregnancy or lactation was excluded. Diagnoses relied on clinical symptoms, serum thyroxine and TRAb, thyroid ultrasound and orbital computed tomography. PBMCs were separated from 10 ml of fresh peripheral blood using Ficoll-Paque density gradient centrifugation. Trizol reagent was used to extract total RNA, and RNA quality was then checked on an Agilent 2100 Bioanalyzer. The data are from a study of T cells in Graves' hyperthyroidism and ophthalmopathy (dated by TCRdb to the late 2010s). A note on the overall study: Peripheral blood was sampled at the time of initial diagnosis, prior to any treatment. An independent validation cohort of under 20 hyperthyroidism patients and 17 patients who later progressed to ophthalmopathy tested prospective prediction of ophthalmopathy. The 90 to 100 discovery patients were randomly divided into training and test sets at a 7:3 ratio. Thyroid tissue and blood T-cell repertoires from about six Graves' hyperthyroidism patients were also compared in the study. To identify TCR V-J signatures that set the groups apart, the researchers used a discovery cohort of 100 patients, made up of 40 to 45 with Graves' ophthalmopathy and 57 with stable Graves' hyperthyroidism. The paper reports TCR Vbeta CDR3 sequencing of 135 peripheral blood samples: 43 ophthalmopathy, approximately 74 hyperthyroidism and roughly 17 progressor patients. After sampling, hyperthyroidism patients received methimazole starting at 30 mg daily, and ophthalmopathy patients received high-dose intravenous methylprednisolone.

Via the germline V gene (reference sequence), CDR1 is SEHNR and CDR2 FQNEAQ. V ends up 1 base short and J 2 bases short, with an unmatched junction base count of 4. The CDR3 starts with the cysteine, ends with the phenylalanine, and has 18 residues. The read is trimmed to its CDR3 DNA, 54 bases read in frame from base 1. Summary of the overall study and its limitations: Most expanded thyroid clonotypes (frequency above 0.001) were also found in blood, which suggests that blood repertoires may mirror thyroid immune responses. Sample size was not statistically predetermined, and blinding of investigators to group allocation was not performed. In validation, the model predicted progression to ophthalmopathy with over 65% sensitivity and approximately 78% specificity, a median of approximately 6.5 months before onset. A 13 V-J signature model separated ophthalmopathy from stable hyperthyroidism, with about 90% sensitivity and about 81% specificity in cross-validation and 80%/75% in testing.

TCR beta CDR3 regions were amplified from RNA transcripts. For the first round of RT-PCR on the TCR CDR3, the HTBI primer set was used together with the Qiagen OneStep RT-PCR kit. Libraries were constructed in a second round of multiplex PCR, after which size selection and purification were performed. Sequencing of the libraries was done on an Illumina HiSeq2000 using paired-end 100 bp reads. In the paper's pipeline: SOAPnuke was used to process the raw data, with reads discarded if the reads contained adapters or uncalled bases, had a mean Phred below 15, or lacked an exact constant-primer or identifier match. COPE v1.2.5 was used to merge high-quality paired reads, and clonotypes were defined as unique nucleotide sequences. Clonotypes were aligned to IMGT TRBV, TRBD and TRBJ reference segments using MiTCR v1.1. The analysis included only V-J combinations with a frequency above 0.0001, which together covered over 98% of the repertoires. A TCS score was defined as the ratio between F50 (clonal expansion) and ExV (chaos), using BLOSUM62-based TCRdist between CDR3 peptides within each V-J. Welch's t-statistics and random forest reduced roughly 540 V-J features to about 13, which were used in a naive Bayes classifier (R e1071). TCRdb itself trimmed the public reads at Q25 with fastp, ran MiXCR and retained productive beta chains. For every CDR3 protein sequence, its rows merge into one entry that carries the most common genes and DNA. The V and J calls and clone size come from TCRdb's table, not from the authors' own analysis. The sample table holds fewer than 400,000 distinct CDR3 sequences, of which approximately 25% were seen once. The ten most abundant clones make up around four fifths of the sample.

The sequenced material came from blood. This receptor was identified in a man aged 45-65 years with Graves' hyperthyroidism. Recombination connected TRBV7-9 to TRBJ2-1; TRBD2 lines up with 14 middle nucleotides. CDR3 loop: CASSLEGTSGRPYNEQFF. In nucleotide form, the sequence is TGTGCCAGCAGCTTAGAAGGGACTAGCGGGAGACCCTACAATGAGCAGTTCTTC.